The text below deals with one T cell receptor beta chain. It lacks a known antigen. It has no much larger one-base neighbor in the sample; base qualities were not kept. The CDR3 covers 15 residues, taking in both the cysteine and the phenylalanine. This entry keeps only the CDR3 DNA: 45 bases, framed from base 1. As encoded in the germline V gene, CDR1 is LGHNA while CDR2 is YSLEER. Between the V and J ends, shortened by 1 base and 4 bases respectively, the junction contains 12 bases. This sample is part of a study of shared clonotypes between healthy human individuals (dated by TCRdb to the early 2020s). Study-level background: The cohort comprised a couple of women and a few men aged 18 to 49 years. For each donor, CD4 naive and CD4 memory were each given three plates, CD8 naive was given two plates, and CD8 memory was given one plate. To estimate repertoire size and how much clonotypes are shared between individuals, the study performed deep sequencing of blood TCR repertoires from a few healthy adults. Different laboratories and diverse techniques were used to prepare libraries and sequence TCR repertoires, to increase sequencing depth and limit assay-specific biases. Leukapheresis yielded between about 0.8 and 8.9 billion PBMCs per donor. Overall study outcomes, separate from this receptor: Sampling was restricted to blood, and TCR repertoires in tissues likely differ from the TCR repertoires found in blood. Pairwise subsampling led to the expectation that sequencing depth would affect the degree of clonotype sharing among donors. Estimated clonotype richness was generally larger for naive than for memory subsets. Clonotypes shared by all four sorted-subset donors showed higher generation probabilities than non-shared clonotypes. Even with the large sequencing depth, rarefaction of the sorted-subset datasets indicated that sequencing was incomplete. The small number of donors limited the genetic and exposure-history diversity represented. Across a handful of donors, approximately 4.6% of naive CD4, approximately 3.5% of naive CD8, 2% to 2.5% of memory CD4, and about 0.44% of memory CD8 clonotypes were shared.

Using the deep immunoSEQ assay, TCR CDR3 regions were amplified from genomic DNA by multiplex PCR. For each cell subset, the extracted genomic DNA was distributed evenly across all wells of several immunoSEQ 96-well plates, and each plate served as one replicate. For sorted subsets, each replicate PCR was loaded with roughly 190 ng genomic DNA, equivalent to 30,000 to 35,000 T cell genomes. Purified libraries were measured with a Qubit 3.0 fluorometer, size-checked on a Bioanalyzer 2100, and measured again with the KAPA Library Quantification kit. Every immunoSEQ 96-well plate was sequenced on a separate single-read 150-cycle Illumina NextSeq 550 flow cell. Per the original workflow: Because the immunoSEQ output held only junctional sequences and lacked quality scores, the filtering could not match the filtering applied to full-length reads. To assign V/J genes and CDR3, sequences were annotated using PyIR, a Python wrapper for IgBLAST v1.9, with IMGT germline references. Any read was removed if the V/J assignment was weak (E-value above 1e-6), the CDR3 was missing, or the read contained stop codons, out-of-frame junctions, or ambiguous translated residues. V3J clonotypes were defined by identical inferred V gene, J gene, and CDR3 amino acid sequence. To compute the percentage overlap between repertoires, the number of shared unique clonotypes was divided by the size of the smaller repertoire. Richness of each repertoire was evaluated using RTK rarefaction, the Chao1 estimator, and Recon v2.1 estimates of unobserved clonotypes. Generation probabilities were computed with OLGA for all TCRbeta clonotypes obtained by the gDNA method from several donors. TCRdb's version of the immuneACCESS table is confined to in-frame rearrangements and falls short of the full clone set. An unresolved V gene accounts for under half of the shortfall where checked; the remainder is of unknown origin. That table supplies the V and J calls and clone size; D and trimming were determined from the DNA. This sample gives 1.5 million to 2.5 million clones in total; about 94% of them show up just once. Jointly, the top ten make up approximately 1.2% of the sample.

CD8 naive samples were CD45RO-negative cells positively selected for CCR7, giving a CD45RA+CCR7+ population that excluded TemRA cells. The donors were healthy, HIV-negative adults with no recently reported acute infections or vaccinations. All donors were Caucasian adults living in Nashville, Tennessee, USA. Blood was obtained by leukapheresis, after which PBMCs were separated by Ficoll-Histopaque density gradient centrifugation and cryopreserved in liquid nitrogen vapor phase. Analytical flow cytometry was used to check the purity and quantity of each magnetically sorted T cell population. Each sorted fraction had its genomic DNA isolated and then quantified by UV absorbance on a Nanodrop 2000c.

The sequencing sample was made of naive CD8+ T cells sorted from blood. This specimen's cell subset or site label, per the study, means: CD45RA+CCR7+. The origin of this receptor is a man aged 18 to 29 in good health. This receptor chain uses TRBV4-3 and TRBJ2-3; D gene: possibly TRBD2, on 5 matching bases. The sequence in DNA is TGCGCCAGCAGCCAAGTCCCTAGCCTTCCAGATACGCAGTATTTT. Its protein is CASSQVPSLPDTQYF.